The entry below gives a single T cell receptor (beta chain) sequence along with its context. The study recruited people aged roughly 18 to 100 years across roughly 23 US areas. Among Cohort 3 donors, those recovered had two negative PCRs, clearance, or symptom resolution. This specimen comes from a study of blood T cell repertoires in COVID-19. Trimming removed 6 bases at V and 2 bases at J, with 16 bases between. This CDR3 contains 15 residues. Per the germline V gene, CDR1 is MNHEY and CDR2 is SVGAGI. Sequenced by immunoSEQ multiplex PCR; TCRdb stores in-frame clones only, minus some. The table shows approximately 260,000 clones, with over 80% occurring only once.

The chain joins TRBV6-5 to TRBJ1-2, with D tentatively TRBD1 (5 bases). The sample was PBMCs or T cells enriched from blood (not recorded which). This receptor was taken from a young woman who had recovered from COVID-19. As DNA, the CDR3 is TGTGCCAGCAGCCGTGGACCTGGGGGGAACTATGGCTACACCTTC. This encodes CASSRGPGGNYGYTF.